The 24 T cell receptor beta chains below all came from one sample that was sequenced in a study of OX40 agonist ivuxolimab in advanced cancers. Method: immunoSEQ multiplex PCR; TCRdb's copy keeps in-frame clones and lacks some. Here the sample spans approximately 50,000 clones, about 88% being singletons. The sample consisted of CD4+ or CD8+ T cells sorted from blood, taken in a trial of the OX40 agonist ivuxolimab. All receptors come from an adult with an advanced solid tumor such as melanoma, head and neck, liver or kidney cancer.

This clone was detected a few times. The chain is built from TRBV19 and TRBJ1-5, with no clear D. The germline V gene encodes CDR1 LNHDA and CDR2 SQIVND (reference sequence). The V and J ends lost 5 bases and 6 bases respectively, with 11 bases between them. This CDR3 has 13 residues. The CDR3 sequence: CASSLVPFQPQHF. For the CDR3, the DNA is TGTGCCAGTAGTCTGGTCCCCTTTCAGCCCCAGCATTTT.

In its sample, this clone was seen once. The chain links TRBV9 to TRBJ2-6; D gene uncertain. The V gene's germline CDR1 is SGDLS and CDR2 YYNGEE. V was pared by 7 bases and J by 5 bases, with 22 bases between. The CDR3 is made up of 17 amino acids. Here the CDR3 reads CASEEVYKQSRANVLTF. CDR3 DNA: TGTGCCAGCGAGGAAGTGTACAAACAAAGTCGGGCCAACGTCCTGACTTTC.

The gene calls are TRBV11-3 and TRBJ2-7, with D perhaps matching TRBD1 (6 bases). Germline V lookup: CDR1 SGHNT, CDR2 YENEEA. The V end lost 5 bases, the J end lost 4 bases, and 12 bases lay between the germline ends. This CDR3 is built from 13 residues. CDR3 sequence (DNA): TGTGCCAGCAGCCAGGGGTCGGGGTACGAGCAGTACTTC. Translated: CASSQGSGYEQYF.

This sequence joins TRBV5-1 and TRBJ1-6; possible D gene TRBD1, 6 bases. Germline CDR1 is SGHRS and CDR2 is YFSETQ. This CDR3 has 17 amino acids. With 0 bases removed from V and 2 bases from J, the gap between germline ends came to 12 bases. CDR3 sequence: CASSLEGGAPYNSPLHF. The CDR3 nucleotides read TGCGCCAGCAGCTTGGAAGGGGGGGCGCCCTATAATTCACCCCTCCACTTT.

The V and J genes are TRBV20-1 and TRBJ2-5; D is perhaps TRBD2 (5 bases). There are 11 residues in the CDR3. CDR1 is DFQATT and CDR2 is SNEGSKA in the germline V gene (reference sequence). V lost 5 bases, J lost 5 bases, and 9 bases lay in between. The DNA for the CDR3 is TGCAGTGCTGGGATAGCGGAGACCCAGTACTTC. It is translated as CSAGIAETQYF.

The chain has TRBV5-1 and TRBJ2-1, with TRBD1 matching 7 bases. Germline V gives CDR1 SGHRS, CDR2 YFSETQ. The CDR3 spans 16 residues. With V trimmed by 1 base and J by 2 bases, 6 bases remained unmatched. The DNA for the CDR3 is TGCGCCAGCAGCTTGTCCGTCGACAGGGCCTACAATGAGCAGTTCTTC. Amino acids: CASSLSVDRAYNEQFF.

This chain uses TRBV19 with TRBJ2-7; 11 nucleotides agree with TRBD1. Germline V gene lookup returns CDR1 LNHDA and CDR2 SQIVND (reference sequence). The junction had 9 bases not matched to a gene; V was cut back by 9 bases and J by 2 bases. CDR3 length: 15 amino acids. The CDR3 nucleotides read TGTGCCAGCAGCCGGACAGGGGGCAGAGCCTACGAGCAGTACTTC. It codes for CASSRTGGRAYEQYF.

The gene calls are TRBV7-6 and TRBJ2-7; D is perhaps TRBD1 (6 bases). V shed 5 bases and J shed 0 bases, with 17 bases lying between them. Germline CDR1 reads SGHVS; CDR2 reads FNYEAQ. The CDR3 has 16 residues. CDR3 loop: CASSIRQGQSSYEQYF. CDR3 in DNA: TGTGCCAGCAGCATTCGCCAGGGACAAAGCTCCTACGAGCAGTACTTC.

This sequence joins TRBV6-5 and TRBJ1-4, with 7 bases aligning to TRBD1. Unmatched junction bases numbered 10, after V lost 7 bases and J lost 8 bases. The CDR3 totals 14 residues. Germline CDR1 and CDR2: MNHEY and SVGAGI. Here the CDR3 DNA reads TGTGCCAGCAAAGGGGAGGGGGCTTGGGAAAAACTGTTTTTT. Translated, it gives CASKGEGAWEKLFF.

The chain has TRBV4-3 and TRBJ1-1; D gene unclear. This CDR3 spans 16 amino acids. Deletions cut 1 base from V and 0 bases from J, with 12 bases between. In germline, CDR1 is LGHNA, CDR2 YSLEER. The CDR3 bases are TGCGCCAGCAGCCAAGTTGTTGGCAGCATGAACACTGAAGCTTTCTTT. This sequence encodes CASSQVVGSMNTEAFF.

The J gene is TRBJ1-3, the V gene TRBV21-1. TRBV21-1 is marked as a pseudogene. The CDR3 has 18 amino acids. The CDR3 nucleotides read TGTGCCAGCAGCTCCCGTGTGCCTGCGGGGGCGAGTGGAAACACCATATATTTT. Amino acid sequence: CASSSRVPAGASGNTIYF.

The chain recombines TRBV11-2 with TRBJ1-1; the D is unclear. The CDR3 has 13 residues. Germline V gene data show CDR1 as SGHAT and CDR2 as FQNNGV. V gave up 5 bases and J gave up 4 bases, with 11 bases separating them. The CDR3 sequence is CASSPHSGTEAFF. CDR3 bases: TGTGCCAGCAGCCCCCATTCGGGCACTGAAGCTTTCTTT.

Concerning this clone itself: Other DNA sequences from this sample encode an identical CDR3 as well. The V gene is TRBV19, the J gene TRBJ1-3; no firm D call. There are 15 residues in the CDR3. Trimming removed 3 bases from V and 1 base from J, with 10 bases in between. CDR1 and CDR2 from the germline V gene are LNHDA and SQIVND (reference sequence). CDR3 DNA sequence: TGTGCCAGTAGTATTGCTGGGTTTTCTGGAAACACCATATATTTT. As protein: CASSIAGFSGNTIYF.

V gene TRBV6-5 combines with J gene TRBJ1-2, with 9 nucleotides matching TRBD1. Per germline, CDR1 MNHEY and CDR2 SVGAGI. V dropped 1 base and J dropped 6; count of bases not matched to a gene: 6. The CDR3 has 15 amino acids. CDR3 region: CASSYFRTGEDGYTF. CDR3 bases: TGTGCCAGCAGTTACTTTCGGACAGGGGAGGATGGCTACACCTTC.

V and J are TRBV6-5 and TRBJ2-7; D may be TRBD2 (6 bases). From germline, CDR1 is MNHEY and CDR2 SVGAGI. CDR3 length: 15 amino acids. V lost 6 bases and J lost 4, with 19 bases in between. The CDR3 DNA sequence: TGTGCCAGCAGCCCCCTGGGGAGCGGGCCGTACGAGCAGTACTTC. Residues: CASSPLGSGPYEQYF.

This clone was seen only once. The chain is built from TRBV27 and TRBJ2-6, with 8 bases that match TRBD1. Germline V lookup: CDR1 MNHEY, CDR2 SMNVEV (reference sequence). This CDR3 has 21 residues. With 5 bases clipped from V and 4 bases from J, the junction kept 22 bases outside the gene matches. CDR3 region: CASSPLGQGSSLSWGANVLTF. CDR3 nucleotides: TGTGCCAGCAGTCCCCTAGGACAGGGTAGCTCCCTCTCTTGGGGGGCCAACGTCCTGACTTTC.

V and J are TRBV19 and TRBJ2-1, with D perhaps TRBD2 (7 bases). Per germline, CDR1 LNHDA and CDR2 SQIVND (reference sequence). The CDR3 runs 15 residues. V dropped 5 bases and J dropped 9 bases, with 20 bases sitting between them. CDR3 protein: CASSSSPGGRGEQFF. For the CDR3, the DNA is TGTGCCAGTAGTTCATCCCCGGGGGGCCGGGGTGAGCAGTTCTTC.

The rearrangement uses TRBV7-2 and TRBJ1-4; TRBD1 might be the D (6 bases). Trimming pared 1 base from V and 7 bases from J, leaving 10 bases between. Germline CDR1 SGHTA, CDR2 FQGNSA. The CDR3 sequence is 14 residues long. CDR3: CASSLGGAGEKLFF. Written as DNA, the CDR3 is TGTGCCAGCAGCTTAGGGGGGGCTGGTGAAAAACTGTTTTTT. Variable domain in full (rest from reference TRBV7-2 and TRBJ1-4): GAGVSQSPSNKVTEKGKDVELRCDPISGHTALYWYRQSLGQGLEFLIYFQGNSAPDKSGLPSDRFSAERTGGSVSTLTIQRTQQEDSAVYLCASSLGGAGEKLFFGSGTQLSVL.

The CDR3 nucleotides are TGTGCCAGCAGCACCACAGGGAGGGGCGAGCAGTACTTC. It is translated as CASSTTGRGEQYF. This rearrangement joins TRBV11-2 to TRBJ2-7, with TRBD2 as a possible D gene (7 bases). From germline, CDR1 is SGHAT and CDR2 FQNNGV. This CDR3 comprises 13 residues. V lost 5 bases, J lost 6 bases, and 14 bases lay in between.

V is TRBV6-1 and J is TRBJ1-1; D is unresolved. CDR3 length: 12 residues. The germline V gene encodes CDR1 MNHNS and CDR2 SASEGT. The V end lost 3 bases, the J end lost 4 bases, and 6 bases lay between the germline ends. In DNA, the CDR3 is TGTGCCAGCAGTGACCGGGTCACTGAAGCTTTCTTT. It encodes CASSDRVTEAFF.

The chain employs TRBV19 and TRBJ1-2; 11 positions match TRBD1. CDR3 size: 14 residues. The ends lost 5 bases at V and 8 bases at J; junction bases unmatched: 7. Germline lookup yields CDR1 LNHDA and CDR2 SQIVND (reference sequence). The CDR3 here is CASSALDRGPGYTF. CDR3 DNA: TGTGCCAGTAGTGCCCTGGACAGGGGGCCCGGCTACACCTTC. Looking up the rest from reference TRBV19 and TRBJ1-2 gives the full variable domain: DGGITQSPKYLFRKEGQNVTLSCEQNLNHDAMYWYRQDPGQGLRLIYYSQIVNDFQKGDIAEGYSVSREKKESFPLTVTSAQKNPTAFYLCASSALDRGPGYTFGSGTRLTVV.

The chain uses TRBV10-3 and TRBJ2-5; D perhaps matches TRBD1 (6 bases). Germline V gene lookup returns CDR1 ENHRY and CDR2 SYGVKD. Trimming removed 6 bases at V and 4 bases at J, with 12 bases between. This CDR3 has 13 amino acids. CDR3 loop: CAISEQGGETQYF. The CDR3 DNA follows: TGTGCCATCAGCGAACAGGGCGGAGAGACCCAGTACTTC.

J is TRBJ1-5 and V is TRBV18; D unresolved. The length of the CDR3 is 19 residues. The V end was cut by 3 bases, the J end by 5 bases, with 26 bases between. Germline-derived CDR1 and CDR2 are KGHSH and LQKENI. CDR3 amino acids: CASSPSKGYGRRNDQPQHF. CDR3 bases: TGTGCCAGCTCACCCAGTAAAGGGTATGGCCGAAGAAACGATCAGCCCCAGCATTTT.

The rearrangement links TRBV29-1 to TRBJ1-6; TRBD1 agrees at 9 bases. Germline CDR1 reads SQVTM; CDR2 reads ANQGSEA. V was clipped by 6 bases and J by 7 bases; unmatched bases: 7. The CDR3 sequence is 14 residues long. The DNA of the CDR3 is TGCAGCGTCTCGACAGGGGGGACGAATTCACCCCTCCACTTT. It codes for CSVSTGGTNSPLHF.